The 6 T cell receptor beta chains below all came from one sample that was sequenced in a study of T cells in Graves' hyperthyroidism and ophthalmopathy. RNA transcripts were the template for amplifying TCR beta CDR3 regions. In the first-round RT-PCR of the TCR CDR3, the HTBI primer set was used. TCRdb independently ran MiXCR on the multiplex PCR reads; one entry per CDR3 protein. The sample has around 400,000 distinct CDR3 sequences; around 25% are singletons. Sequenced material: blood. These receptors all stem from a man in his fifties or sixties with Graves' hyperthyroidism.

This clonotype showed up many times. The CDR3 here is CARLKFRAAAGVGTDTQYF. The CDR3 bases are TGTGCCAGACTAAAATTCCGGGCGGCGGCAGGGGTTGGCACAGATACGCAGTATTTT. V is TRBV28 and J is TRBJ2-3; D possibly corresponds to TRBD1 (6 bases). V lost 9 bases and J lost 1, with 29 bases in between. This CDR3 has 19 residues. Germline V lookup: CDR1 MDHEN, CDR2 SYDVKM.

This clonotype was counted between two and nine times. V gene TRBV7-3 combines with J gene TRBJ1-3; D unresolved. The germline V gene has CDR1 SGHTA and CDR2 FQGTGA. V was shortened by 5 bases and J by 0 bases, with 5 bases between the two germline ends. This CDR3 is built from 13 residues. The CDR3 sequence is CASSLGSGNTIYF. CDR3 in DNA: TGTGCCAGCAGCCTGGGCTCTGGAAACACCATATATTTT. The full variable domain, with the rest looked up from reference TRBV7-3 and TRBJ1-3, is GAGVSQTPSNKVTEKGKYVELRCDPISGHTALYWYRQSLGQGPEFLIYFQGTGAADDSGLPNDRFFAVRPEGSVSTLKIQRTERGDSAVYLCASSLGSGNTIYFGEGSWLTVV.

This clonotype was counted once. DNA for the CDR3: TGTGCCAGCAGTTACTCGGGACTAGCGGGACAGAACACCGGGGAGCTGTTTTTT. Its translation: CASSYSGLAGQNTGELFF. The chain carries TRBV6-5 and TRBJ2-2; 13 positions match TRBD2. Germline loops: CDR1 MNHEY, CDR2 SVGAGI. The CDR3 is 18 amino acids. With 0 bases clipped from V and 1 base from J, the junction kept 2 bases outside the gene matches.

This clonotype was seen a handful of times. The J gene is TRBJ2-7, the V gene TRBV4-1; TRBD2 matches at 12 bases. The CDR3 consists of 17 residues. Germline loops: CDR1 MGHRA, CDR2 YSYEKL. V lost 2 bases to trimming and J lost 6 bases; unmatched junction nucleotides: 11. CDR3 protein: CASSQPPSSGGVGEQYF. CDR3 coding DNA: TGCGCCAGCAGCCAACCCCCCTCTAGCGGGGGGGTGGGCGAGCAGTACTTC.

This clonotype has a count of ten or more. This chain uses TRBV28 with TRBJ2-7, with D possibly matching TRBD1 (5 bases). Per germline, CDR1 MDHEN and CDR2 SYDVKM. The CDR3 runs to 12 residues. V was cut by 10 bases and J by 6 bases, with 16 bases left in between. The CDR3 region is CATWTLLGEQYF. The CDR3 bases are TGTGCCACCTGGACACTCCTGGGCGAGCAGTACTTC.

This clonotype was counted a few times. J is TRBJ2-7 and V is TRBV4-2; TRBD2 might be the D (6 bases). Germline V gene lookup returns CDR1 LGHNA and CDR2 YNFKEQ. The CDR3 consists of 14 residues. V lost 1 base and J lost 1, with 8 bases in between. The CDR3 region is CASSQGGVSYEQYF. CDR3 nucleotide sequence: TGTGCCAGCAGCCAAGGCGGGGTTTCCTACGAGCAGTACTTC.